This TCR beta chain stems from a study of blood T cell repertoires in COVID-19. About the research overall: Acute and convalescent COVID-19 samples came from the United States, Italy and Spain. The analysed material was cDNA or gDNA that came from T cells, B-cell-depleted T cells, or PBMCs.

Authors' processing steps: The authors estimated nucleated cell counts from reference gene primer amplification. The assay was immunoSEQ multiplex PCR, and TCRdb's table has in-frame clones only and misses some. Clonal size and the V and J genes are those of that table, whereas D and trimming came from the DNA. The sample lists some 240,000 clones, 75% to 85% occurring once. Germline V gives CDR1 MNHEY, CDR2 SVGEGT. The J segment lost 4 bases and the V segment lost 0 bases, leaving 3 bases of the junction unmatched. CDR3 length: 14 amino acids. The chain joins TRBV6-2 or TRBV6-3 to TRBJ2-7, with 7 bases lining up with TRBD2. This TCR derives from a man between 50 and 59 years old with active or convalescent COVID-19. The sequenced sample was peripheral blood. This CDR3 is CASSYSLAVYEQYF. The CDR3, as DNA: TGTGCCAGCAGTTACTCGCTAGCGGTATACGAGCAGTACTTC.